Sequencing of this TCR beta chain was carried out in a study of tumor and adjacent non-tumor tissue in lung cancer. Study-level results: Higher tumor TCR diversity was associated with shorter survival. Tumor repertoires had a smaller top 100 clone share than normal lung.

Regarding this clonotype: The antigen remains undetermined.

RNA was extracted from bulk tissue without any cell sorting. Distant lung tissue was collected more than 3 cm away from the tumor edge. Three rounds of nested PCR, following a modified ARM-PCR protocol, produced the TCRbeta library. TCRdb redid the calling of the multiplex PCR reads with MiXCR, one entry per CDR3 protein. The sample has about 60,000 distinct CDR3 sequences, about 61% seen once. This TCR derives from a man between 65 and 79 years old with non-small cell lung cancer. Sample: distant non-tumor lung tissue.

The CDR3 loop reads CASSLGARERIDSEAFF. CDR3 nucleotides: TGTGCCAGCAGCCTAGGGGCCAGAGAGAGGATTGACAGTGAAGCTTTCTTT. The V call is TRBV5-4, the J call TRBJ1-1, with D possibly TRBD1 on 5 matching bases. Trimming cost V 4 bases and J 7 bases, with 26 bases left between them. Per germline, CDR1 SGHNT and CDR2 YYREEE (reference sequence). CDR3 size: 17 residues.